The sequence of this T cell receptor (beta chain) was determined in a study of neurological immune-mediated disorders. Notes on this clonotype: The target antigen is unknown.

The V and J ends lost 4 bases and 1 base, in that order; junction bases with no gene match: 4. The CDR3 has 15 residues. Germline loops: CDR1 SGHRS, CDR2 YFSETQ. General study points: The study found no CDR3 amino acid sequences shared by expanded clones across subjects, suggesting private repertoires in all groups.

Sequencing runs each yielded over 170 million TCR-beta sequences from 15-18 subjects. TCRdb used MiXCR to reprocess the 5' RACE reads, holding one entry per CDR3 protein. The sample lists around 71,000 distinct CDR3 sequences, roughly 13% occurring once. Time point meaning: longitudinal time-point 1 (baseline). Specimen: PBMCs. This sequence was found in a female donor with HTLV-1-associated myelopathy (HAM/TSP). The chain combines TRBV5-1 with TRBJ2-2; 7 nucleotides line up with TRBD2. The CDR3 nucleotides are TGCGCCAGCAGCAGATCGGGGGGGAACACCGGGGAGCTGTTTTTT. Translating it yields CASSRSGGNTGELFF. Filled out from reference TRBV5-1 and TRBJ2-2, the complete variable domain reads KAGVTQTPRYLIKTRGQQVTLSCSPISGHRSVSWYQQTPGQGLQFLFEYFSETQRNKGNFPGRFSGRQFSNSRSEMNVSTLELGDSALYLCASSRSGGNTGELFFGEGSRLTVL.